These 12 T cell receptor beta chains came from one sample sequenced in a study of blood T cell repertoires in COVID-19 (TCRdb year 2020). The library was made by the immunoSEQ multiplex PCR assay. What TCRdb holds here is the immuneACCESS table cut down to in-frame rearrangements. Part of the clones is not present; checked against another copy, under half of the missing clones reflect an unresolved V gene, and the others are unexplained. The sample includes approximately 290,000 clones, with about 86% observed a single time. Together, the top ten hold approximately 14% of the sample. Material: peripheral blood. The source of these receptors is a person between 65 and 79 years old with COVID-19, enrolled during active disease.

The chain recombines TRBV7-2 with TRBJ2-1, with TRBD2 matching 13 bases. Germline CDR1 is SGHTA and CDR2 is FQGNSA. The trim removed 5 bases at V and 5 bases at J, leaving 3 bases unmatched. This CDR3 contains 15 residues. The CDR3 protein is CASSPTSGGNNEQFF. The CDR3 DNA follows: TGTGCCAGCAGCCCGACTAGCGGGGGGAACAATGAGCAGTTCTTC.

The CDR3 DNA reads as TGCGCCAGCAGCTTCGCCGGACAGGGGCCCCGAAAACTGTTTTTT. Translation: CASSFAGQGPRKLFF. The chain uses TRBV5-1 and TRBJ1-4, with TRBD1 identical over 9 bases. CDR3 length: 15 amino acids. The J segment lost 10 bases and the V segment lost 2 bases, leaving 9 bases of the junction unmatched. Looked up from germline, CDR1 is SGHRS and CDR2 is YFSETQ. Supplemented by reference TRBV5-1 and TRBJ1-4, the full variable domain reads KAGVTQTPRYLIKTRGQQVTLSCSPISGHRSVSWYQQTPGQGLQFLFEYFSETQRNKGNFPGRFSGRQFSNSRSEMNVSTLELGDSALYLCASSFAGQGPRKLFFGSGTQLSVL.

This rearrangement joins TRBV28 to TRBJ1-2; 9 positions match TRBD1. The CDR3 loop spans 20 amino acids. The junction had 20 bases not matched to a gene; V was cut back by 6 bases and J by 0 bases. Germline-derived CDR1 and CDR2 are MDHEN and SYDVKM. Here the CDR3 DNA reads TGTGCCAGCAGAGTAGACCCCGCCTTAGCCGGGACAGGGACTAACTATGGCTACACCTTC. Translated, it gives CASRVDPALAGTGTNYGYTF.

This chain links TRBV7-3 with TRBJ2-3; 11 bases match TRBD2. Trimming cost V 4 bases and J 2 bases; bases outside gene matches: 5. The CDR3 has 16 amino acids. CDR1 SGHTA and CDR2 FQGTGA come from the germline V gene. CDR3 nucleotide sequence: TGTGCCAGCAGCTCCGGGACTAGCGGATCCACAGATACGCAGTATTTT. This translates into CASSSGTSGSTDTQYF.

The rearrangement joins TRBV12-3 or TRBV12-4 to TRBJ2-7, with 7 bases identical to TRBD1. The CDR3 loop spans 13 amino acids. After removal of 4 bases from V and 2 bases from J, the junction contained 2 bases not matched to a gene. The CDR3 loop reads CASSYRGAYEQYF. Written as DNA, the CDR3 is TGTGCCAGCAGTTACAGGGGTGCCTACGAGCAGTACTTC.

The J gene is TRBJ2-5, the V gene TRBV6-5; TRBD1 matches 7 bases. V lost 7 bases and J lost 1; bases outside the gene matches: 9. CDR3 length: 15 residues. Germline V gene sequence: CDR1 MNHEY, CDR2 SVGAGI. CDR3 in DNA: TGTGCCAGCAAGGCTCCGGGACAGCCCCAAGAGACCCAGTACTTC. Amino acid sequence: CASKAPGQPQETQYF.

The genes are TRBV5-1 and TRBJ2-7, with 9 bases lining up with TRBD1. Germline loops: CDR1 SGHRS, CDR2 YFSETQ. With 3 bases clipped from V and 7 bases from J, the junction kept 11 bases outside the gene matches. CDR3 size: 15 residues. The CDR3 DNA sequence: TGCGCCAGCAGCTCCCAGACAGGGGGATTGAGTGAGCAGTACTTC. It specifies CASSSQTGGLSEQYF.

V gene TRBV28 combines with J gene TRBJ1-1, with no clear D. The CDR3 spans 13 residues. The V end was cut by 7 bases, the J end by 3 bases, with 12 bases between. Germline V gene sequence: CDR1 MDHEN, CDR2 SYDVKM. The CDR3 DNA reads TGTGCCAGCAAAACAGCCACCTACACTGAAGCTTTCTTT. Protein sequence: CASKTATYTEAFF.

This chain uses TRBV7-2 with TRBJ2-5; 7 positions match TRBD2. Trimming cost V 6 bases and J 2 bases; bases outside gene matches: 9. This CDR3 contains 15 residues. Germline assignment: CDR1 SGHTA and CDR2 FQGNSA. In DNA form, the CDR3 reads TGTGCCAGCAGTTTTACTAGCGAACGGCAAGAGACCCAGTACTTC. This gives the protein CASSFTSERQETQYF.

The V gene is TRBV2, the J gene TRBJ1-6; D is unresolved. Trimming shortened V by 4 bases and J by 8 bases, and 12 bases separated the two germline ends. The length of the CDR3 is 14 residues. Germline values: CDR1 SNHLY, CDR2 FYNNEI. CDR3 residues: CASSGSSSYSPLHF. The CDR3 nucleotides read TGTGCCAGCAGTGGTTCAAGCTCCTATTCACCCCTCCACTTT. Filled out from reference TRBV2 and TRBJ1-6, the complete variable domain reads EPEVTQTPSHQVTQMGQEVILRCVPISNHLYFYWYRQILGQKVEFLVSFYNNEISEKSEIFDDQFSVERPDGSNFTLKIRSTKLEDSAMYFCASSGSSSYSPLHFGNGTRLTVT.

This chain connects TRBV7-8 to TRBJ2-3; D is unresolved. CDR1 is SGHVS and CDR2 is FQNEAQ in the germline V gene. This CDR3 is built from 14 residues. Trimming took off 3 bases at V and 3 bases at J, with 10 bases between the two ends. This chain's CDR3 is CASSFFSSTDTQYF. The CDR3 DNA reads TGTGCCAGCAGCTTCTTCTCTTCGACAGATACGCAGTATTTT.

The V and J genes are TRBV19 and TRBJ2-1; 10 nucleotides align to TRBD2. The CDR3 runs to 14 residues. The V gene's germline CDR1 is LNHDA and CDR2 SQIVND (reference sequence). J was trimmed by 6 bases and V by 6 bases; bases with no gene match: 5. CDR3 DNA: TGTGCCAGTAGCGGGACTAGCGCCTTCAATGAGCAGTTCTTC. It encodes CASSGTSAFNEQFF.